One and the same sample provided the 14 T cell receptor beta chains below, sequenced in a study of T cells after yellow fever vaccination (dated by TCRdb to between 2018 and 2021). Sample treatment or condition, as interpreted from the label and publication: live attenuated yellow fever vaccine strain. The library was generated by 5' RACE. Data came from an Illumina NovaSeq 6000. TCRdb's own reprocessing of the public reads used fastp at Q25 and MiXCR and kept productive beta chains. Every entry covers one CDR3 protein and lists the most common genes and DNA from its rows. In this sample the table shows hundreds of thousands of distinct CDR3 sequences, 3% to 4.5% of which occur a single time. The biggest ten clones account for roughly a quarter of the sample. The starting material was PBMCs, obtained on the day of the yellow fever booster vaccination. The source is a man aged 18 to 35 who received the YFV17D yellow fever vaccine.

This clonotype occurred many times. This chain joins TRBV5-1 and TRBJ1-3, with a weak D call TRBD1 (5 bases). The V end was cut by 0 bases, the J end by 1 base, with 8 bases between. Germline V gene sequence: CDR1 SGHRS, CDR2 YFSETQ. This CDR3 is built from 15 residues. The CDR3: CASSLEGVSGNTIYF. The CDR3 DNA sequence: TGCGCCAGCAGCTTGGAAGGGGTTTCTGGAAACACCATATATTTT.

This clonotype was picked up many times. The chain recombines TRBV10-3 with TRBJ1-2; D remains ambiguous. V gave up 0 bases and J gave up 8 bases, with 4 bases separating them. This CDR3 spans 11 amino acids. The germline V gene encodes CDR1 ENHRY and CDR2 SYGVKD. CDR3 nucleotide sequence: TGTGCCATCAGTGAGTCGGCCGGCTACACCTTC. It encodes CAISESAGYTF.

This clonotype was recorded at least ten times. This sequence joins TRBV20-1 and TRBJ1-6, with 7 bases aligning to TRBD1. The CDR3 totals 13 residues. The germline V gene has CDR1 DFQATT and CDR2 SNEGSKA (reference sequence). The junction had 6 bases not matched to a gene; V was cut back by 3 bases and J by 10 bases. CDR3 DNA: TGCAGTGCTAGGAGACAGGGAGGATCACCCCTCCACTTT. Residues: CSARRQGGSPLHF.

The chain combines TRBV6-5 with TRBJ2-1; the D is unclear. The V end lost 7 bases, the J end lost 5 bases, and 21 bases lay between the germline ends. There are 16 residues in the CDR3. Germline CDR1 is MNHEY and CDR2 is SVGAGI. This chain's CDR3 is CASNPYRVPLDNEQFF. CDR3 nucleotides: TGTGCCAGCAACCCCTACCGTGTTCCCCTTGACAATGAGCAGTTCTTC.

This clonotype occurred many times. The V call is TRBV5-1, the J call TRBJ2-3; 8 nucleotides align to TRBD1. CDR3 length: 15 amino acids. Germline lookup yields CDR1 SGHRS and CDR2 YFSETQ. V lost 4 bases to trimming and J lost 1 base; unmatched junction nucleotides: 5. CDR3 sequence reads: CASSSGQGGTDTQYF. CDR3 in DNA: TGCGCCAGCAGCAGCGGACAGGGAGGCACAGATACGCAGTATTTT.

This clonotype was seen repeatedly, ten times or more. The chain uses TRBV6-5 and TRBJ1-2; D uncertain. The CDR3 sequence is 11 residues long. Germline V lookup: CDR1 MNHEY, CDR2 SVGAGI. Trimming removed 7 bases from V and 2 bases from J, with 5 bases in between. The CDR3: CASKGNYGYTF. CDR3 in DNA: TGTGCCAGCAAGGGAAACTATGGCTACACCTTC.

This clonotype has a count of ten or more. V gene TRBV20-1 combines with J gene TRBJ2-7, with TRBD2 as a possible D gene (5 bases). V was pared by 0 bases and J by 2 bases, with 11 bases between. The CDR3 is 14 residues long. Germline CDR1 reads DFQATT; CDR2 reads SNEGSKA (reference sequence). CDR3 nucleotide sequence: TGCAGTGCTAGAGATTTAATCGGGACCTACGAGCAGTACGTC. The encoded protein is CSARDLIGTYEQYV.

This clonotype was observed a few times. The chain couples TRBV29-1 to TRBJ2-3, with D perhaps TRBD2 (6 bases). The CDR3 is 11 amino acids. Germline loops: CDR1 SQVTM, CDR2 ANQGSEA. Deletions cut 5 bases from V and 8 bases from J, with 11 bases between. The CDR3 region is CSVPPGGTQYF. CDR3 nucleotides: TGCAGCGTTCCCCCCGGGGGTACGCAGTATTTT.

CDR3 nucleotides: TGTGCCAGCAGACAGACAGGGATGATCTCACCCCTCCACTTT. Translated, it gives CASRQTGMISPLHF. This chain joins TRBV7-9 and TRBJ1-6; TRBD1 matches at 7 bases. Looked up from germline, CDR1 is SEHNR and CDR2 is FQNEAQ (reference sequence). V trimming: 6 bases; J trimming: 10 bases; junction bases outside the gene matches: 9. The CDR3 is made up of 14 amino acids.

The chain employs TRBV6-5 and TRBJ2-3; 9 nucleotides match TRBD2. CDR1 MNHEY and CDR2 SVGAGI come from the germline V gene. Trimming cost V 5 bases and J 2 bases; bases outside gene matches: 8. The CDR3 consists of 16 residues. CDR3 DNA sequence: TGTGCCAGCAGTCGCTTAGCGGGGGCCCCCACAGATACGCAGTATTTT. Protein sequence: CASSRLAGAPTDTQYF.

This chain connects TRBV7-2 to TRBJ2-2, with D possibly TRBD1 on 6 matching bases. Germline V gene data show CDR1 as SGHTA and CDR2 as FQGNSA. Trimming shortened V by 5 bases and J by 6 bases, and 16 bases separated the two germline ends. The CDR3 length is 15 residues. The CDR3: CASSPLGAGAGELFF. DNA of the CDR3: TGTGCCAGCAGCCCCCTGGGGGCGGGTGCCGGGGAGCTGTTTTTT.

At least ten counts were recorded for this clonotype. The V and J genes are TRBV19 and TRBJ1-1; D is unclear. The CDR3 has 16 amino acids. Deletions cut 5 bases from V and 0 bases from J, with 16 bases between. Looked up from germline, CDR1 is LNHDA and CDR2 is SQIVND (reference sequence). The DNA for the CDR3 is TGTGCCAGTAGTGATCCTTATCGGCTCGTGAACACTGAAGCTTTCTTT. Protein product: CASSDPYRLVNTEAFF.

This clonotype was seen ten or more times. This sequence joins TRBV10-3 and TRBJ1-2, with D possibly being TRBD1 (5 bases). This CDR3 comprises 13 residues. Trimming removed 4 bases at V and 8 bases at J, with 14 bases between. CDR1 and CDR2 (germline): ENHRY, SYGVKD. The CDR3 sequence: CAISGVTAAGYTF. The CDR3 region has the DNA TGTGCCATCAGTGGAGTGACAGCGGCCGGCTACACCTTC.

The rearrangement uses TRBV5-1 and TRBJ2-7; the D is unclear. V was cut by 3 bases and J by 2 bases, with 12 bases left in between. This CDR3 spans 14 amino acids. Germline V gives CDR1 SGHRS, CDR2 YFSETQ. The CDR3 spells CASSWGDGTYEQYF. The CDR3 nucleotides read TGCGCCAGCAGCTGGGGTGACGGAACCTACGAGCAGTACTTC.